The entry below gives a single T cell receptor (beta chain) sequence along with its context. The data belong to a study of cytomegalovirus exposure and HLA in healthy donors. A multiplex PCR was run with 60 Vbeta primers and 13 Jbeta primers. Profiled with immunoSEQ multiplex PCR; TCRdb holds only in-frame clones, not every one. Found here are some 120,000 clones, 73% of them singletons; the top ten hold approximately 2.1%. The origin of this receptor is a middle-aged woman in good health and CMV-seropositive. The sample was PBMCs.

This CDR3 is CASRQGNGNTEAFF. For the CDR3, the DNA is TGTGCCAGCAGACAGGGCAATGGGAACACTGAAGCTTTCTTT. The gene calls are TRBV28 and TRBJ1-1; D might be TRBD1 (6 bases). Trimming removed 6 bases from V and 1 base from J, with 12 bases in between. The CDR3 consists of 14 residues. The germline gives CDR1 MDHEN, CDR2 SYDVKM. Variable domain in full (rest from reference TRBV28 and TRBJ1-1): DVKVTQSSRYLVKRTGEKVFLECVQDMDHENMFWYRQDPGLGLRLIYFSYDVKMKEKGDIPEGYSVSREKKERFSLILESASTNQTSMYLCASRQGNGNTEAFFGQGTRLTVV.